Below are 27 T cell receptor beta chains sequenced from a single sample in a study of long-term antiretroviral therapy in people with HIV. The libraries were made with immunoSEQ v3.0 at survey level. The repertoire was sequenced with immunoSEQ multiplex PCR; TCRdb's copy has only in-frame clones and lacks some. The sample holds tens of thousands of clones; 84% are singletons and the top ten take more than 15%. Sequencing used unsorted PBMCs, obtained 0.5 years before starting antiretroviral therapy. These receptors were taken from a man aged 35-49 years with HIV.

The V and J genes are TRBV29-1 and TRBJ2-1, with D perhaps TRBD1 (5 bases). Per the germline V gene, CDR1 is SQVTM and CDR2 is ANQGSEA. V was clipped by 3 bases and J by 6 bases, with 15 bases between them. The CDR3 has 14 amino acids. The CDR3 protein is CSVDPGIVSNEQFF. CDR3 DNA sequence: TGCAGCGTTGACCCAGGGATAGTTTCCAATGAGCAGTTCTTC.

This chain uses TRBV4-1 with TRBJ1-2, with 10 positions matching TRBD1. Germline values: CDR1 MGHRA, CDR2 YSYEKL. J gave up 4 bases and V 4 bases, and 18 bases lay outside the gene matches. The CDR3 contains 19 residues. Here the CDR3 reads CASSRVIADRGPPLYGYTF. The CDR3 nucleotides are TGCGCCAGCAGCCGAGTGATAGCTGACAGGGGGCCGCCCCTCTATGGCTACACCTTC.

The J gene is TRBJ1-1, the V gene TRBV28; TRBD1 aligns across 7 bases. The CDR3 has 15 amino acids. CDR1 is MDHEN and CDR2 is SYDVKM in the germline V gene. With 4 bases clipped from V and 1 base from J, the junction kept 6 bases outside the gene matches. The CDR3 is CASSSEGQTNTEAFF. Here the CDR3 DNA reads TGTGCCAGCAGTTCAGAGGGACAGACGAACACTGAAGCTTTCTTT.

This clone showed up just once. J is TRBJ1-1 and V is TRBV19; D is possibly TRBD1 (5 bases). The length of the CDR3 is 13 residues. Germline CDR1 LNHDA, CDR2 SQIVND (reference sequence). The V and J ends lost 10 bases and 0 bases respectively, with 12 bases between them. CDR3 region: CATGLGVNTEAFF. CDR3 nucleotide sequence: TGTGCCACGGGACTAGGGGTGAACACTGAAGCTTTCTTT. Based on the CDR3 plus reference TRBV19 and TRBJ1-1, the full variable domain is DGGITQSPKYLFRKEGQNVTLSCEQNLNHDAMYWYRQDPGQGLRLIYYSQIVNDFQKGDIAEGYSVSREKKESFPLTVTSAQKNPTAFYLCATGLGVNTEAFFGQGTRLTVV.

V usage is TRBV10-3 and J usage is TRBJ2-7; D may be TRBD1 or TRBD2 (5 bases each). Germline-derived CDR1 and CDR2 are ENHRY and SYGVKD. V dropped 2 bases and J dropped 0 bases, with 8 bases sitting between them. There are 14 residues in the CDR3. The CDR3 DNA sequence: TGTGCCATCAGTGAGGATGGGGGCTCCTACGAGCAGTACTTC. It specifies CAISEDGGSYEQYF.

The chain uses TRBV11-2 and TRBJ2-5; D is ambiguous. Between the trimmed V and J ends, which lost 6 bases and 4 bases, there was a span of 6 bases. Germline V CDR1 and CDR2: SGHAT, FQNNGV. The CDR3 sequence is 11 residues long. CDR3 sequence: CASSQGETQYF. DNA of the CDR3: TGTGCCAGCAGTCAAGGAGAGACCCAGTACTTC. Full variable domain (outside the CDR3, taken from reference TRBV11-2 and TRBJ2-5): EAGVAQSPRYKIIEKRQSVAFWCNPISGHATLYWYQQILGQGPKLLIQFQNNGVVDDSQLPKDRFSAERLKGVDSTLKIQPAKLEDSAVYLCASSQGETQYFGPGTRLLVL.

The V and J genes are TRBV4-1 and TRBJ2-3; 7 nucleotides line up with TRBD1. This CDR3 contains 16 residues. Germline V gene sequence: CDR1 MGHRA, CDR2 YSYEKL. Germline trimming cut 5 bases from V and 2 bases from J; bases unmatched to any gene: 10. CDR3 sequence (DNA): TGCGCCAGCAGCGCGCCCGGGACAGTAGACACAGATACGCAGTATTTT. Its protein is CASSAPGTVDTDTQYF.

The chain combines TRBV2 with TRBJ1-5; D perhaps matches TRBD1 (5 bases). The CDR3 consists of 13 residues. V gave up 8 bases and J gave up 7 bases, with 15 bases separating them. Germline V lookup: CDR1 SNHLY, CDR2 FYNNEI. The CDR3 is CASSRGTGQPQHF. The CDR3 nucleotides are TGTGCCAGCTCTCGGGGGACGGGGCAGCCCCAGCATTTT. Supplemented by reference TRBV2 and TRBJ1-5, the full variable domain reads EPEVTQTPSHQVTQMGQEVILRCVPISNHLYFYWYRQILGQKVEFLVSFYNNEISEKSEIFDDQFSVERPDGSNFTLKIRSTKLEDSAMYFCASSRGTGQPQHFGDGTRLSIL.

The V call is TRBV29-1, the J call TRBJ2-7; 11 nucleotides agree with TRBD2. Trimming cost V 7 bases and J 4 bases; bases outside gene matches: 3. This CDR3 has 12 amino acids. CDR1 and CDR2 from the germline V gene are SQVTM and ANQGSEA. DNA for the CDR3: TGCAGCGCCTCTAGCGGGGGGTACGAGCAGTACTTC. Protein product: CSASSGGYEQYF.

The CDR3 here is CASSLEQGRTEAFF. CDR3 in DNA: TGCGCCAGCAGCCTGGAACAGGGAAGAACTGAAGCTTTCTTT. The chain recombines TRBV5-1 with TRBJ1-1, with a possible D match to TRBD1 (6 bases). Germline CDR1 SGHRS, CDR2 YFSETQ. The V end lost 4 bases, the J end lost 5 bases, and 15 bases lay between the germline ends. The CDR3 length is 14 residues. Drawing the rest from reference TRBV5-1 and TRBJ1-1, the complete variable domain is KAGVTQTPRYLIKTRGQQVTLSCSPISGHRSVSWYQQTPGQGLQFLFEYFSETQRNKGNFPGRFSGRQFSNSRSEMNVSTLELGDSALYLCASSLEQGRTEAFFGQGTRLTVV.

V and J are TRBV5-6 and TRBJ2-1, with TRBD1 matching 9 bases. J was trimmed by 1 base and V by 4 bases; bases with no gene match: 3. Germline V gene sequence: CDR1 SGHDT, CDR2 YYEEEE. The CDR3 is 15 residues long. CDR3 sequence reads: CASSPDRGSYNEQFF. Written as DNA, the CDR3 is TGTGCCAGCAGCCCGGACAGGGGTTCCTACAATGAGCAGTTCTTC.

This sequence joins TRBV10-3 and TRBJ2-7; possible D gene TRBD1, 5 bases. CDR1 and CDR2 (germline): ENHRY, SYGVKD. V was shortened by 0 bases and J by 3 bases, with 12 bases between the two germline ends. CDR3 length equals 15 residues. Here the CDR3 reads CAISESEGANYEQYF. In nucleotides, the CDR3 is TGTGCCATCAGTGAGTCCGAAGGGGCCAACTACGAGCAGTACTTC.

The CDR3 reads CASSLEMGESYNEQFF. In DNA form, the CDR3 reads TGTGCCAGCAGCTTGGAGATGGGGGAGTCCTACAATGAGCAGTTCTTC. The chain has TRBV5-6 and TRBJ2-1, with D perhaps being TRBD1 or TRBD2 (5 bases each). The CDR3 contains 16 residues. Germline CDR1 is SGHDT and CDR2 is YYEEEE. With 0 bases removed from V and 1 base from J, the gap between germline ends came to 11 bases.

V and J are TRBV6-4 and TRBJ1-2; maybe TRBD1 (6 bases). CDR3 size: 12 residues. Germline-derived CDR1 and CDR2 are MRHNA and SNTAGT. V was pared by 3 bases and J by 4 bases, with 6 bases between. Here the CDR3 DNA reads TGTGCCAGCAGTGAACAGGGCTATGGCTACACCTTC. Its protein product is CASSEQGYGYTF.

The chain couples TRBV7-8 to TRBJ2-6; maybe TRBD1 (5 bases). The CDR3 sequence is 15 residues long. Germline CDR1 and CDR2: SGHVS and FQNEAQ. V was clipped by 5 bases and J by 1 base, with 9 bases between them. This CDR3 reads CASSTQESGANVLTF. CDR3 sequence (DNA): TGTGCCAGCAGCACACAGGAATCTGGGGCCAACGTCCTGACTTTC.

This sequence joins TRBV5-1 and TRBJ1-2, with D uncertain. The V end was cut by 2 bases, the J end by 1 base, with 6 bases between. Germline CDR1 SGHRS, CDR2 YFSETQ. CDR3 length equals 13 residues. The CDR3 reads CASSFDLNYGYTF. As DNA, the CDR3 is TGCGCCAGCAGCTTCGACCTTAACTATGGCTACACCTTC.

The chain links TRBV6-4 to TRBJ2-1; D is uncertain. The germline gives CDR1 MRHNA, CDR2 SNTAGT. V lost 6 bases to trimming and J lost 7 bases, with 16 bases between them. The CDR3 spans 14 residues. CDR3 bases: TGTGCCAGCAGCAACAATGTGGGTCGGAATGAGCAGTTCTTC. Residues: CASSNNVGRNEQFF.

The V and J genes are TRBV5-4 and TRBJ2-7; D is ambiguous. The CDR3 totals 16 residues. Germline lookup yields CDR1 SGHNT and CDR2 YYREEE (reference sequence). Trimming removed 3 bases from V and 3 bases from J, with 19 bases in between. The CDR3 sequence: CASSSKADLTNYEQYF. Written as DNA, the CDR3 is TGTGCCAGCAGCTCCAAGGCAGACCTCACGAACTACGAGCAGTACTTC.

The J gene is TRBJ2-7, the V gene TRBV2; D call uncertain. The V gene's germline CDR1 is SNHLY and CDR2 FYNNEI. This CDR3 contains 14 residues. The germline V and J ends were trimmed by 6 bases and 10 bases, with 22 bases remaining between them. CDR3 amino acids: CASRESRTAEEQYF. In DNA, the CDR3 is TGTGCCAGCAGGGAATCTAGGACCGCTGAAGAACAGTACTTC.

The chain couples TRBV7-8 to TRBJ1-2, with D perhaps TRBD1 (5 bases). This CDR3 spans 15 amino acids. The V gene lost 0 bases and the J gene lost 4 bases, with 12 bases spanning the gap. Germline CDR1 reads SGHVS; CDR2 reads FQNEAQ. CDR3 coding DNA: TGTGCCAGCAGCTTAGCGCCGTCAGGGAGCTATGGCTACACCTTC. It codes for CASSLAPSGSYGYTF.

The V gene is TRBV28, the J gene TRBJ1-1; 7 positions agree with TRBD1. The CDR3 is 14 residues long. V was pared by 5 bases and J by 11 bases, with 14 bases of the junction left unmatched. The germline V gene encodes CDR1 MDHEN and CDR2 SYDVKM. The CDR3 reads CASSPQQTGWYAFF. Here the CDR3 DNA reads TGTGCCAGCAGTCCCCAACAGACAGGGTGGTATGCTTTCTTT.

The CDR3 loop is CASSSGTYGYTF. The CDR3 DNA is TGTGCCAGCAGTTCCGGGACCTATGGCTACACCTTC. V is TRBV28 and J is TRBJ1-2; weak D call: TRBD1 (5 bases). Trimming pared 4 bases from V and 4 bases from J, leaving 7 bases between. Germline lookup yields CDR1 MDHEN and CDR2 SYDVKM. The CDR3 has 12 amino acids.

V and J are TRBV7-9 and TRBJ1-4; TRBD1 is a possible D gene (6 bases). V lost 5 bases to trimming and J lost 3 bases, with 13 bases between them. Germline V gene data show CDR1 as SEHNR and CDR2 as FQNEAQ (reference sequence). The length of the CDR3 is 15 residues. CDR3 nucleotides: TGTGCCAGCAGCCCGCAGGGGATGGCTAATGAAAAACTGTTTTTT. Translated: CASSPQGMANEKLFF.

The genes are TRBV28 and TRBJ1-6; maybe TRBD1 (6 bases). V lost 5 bases and J 4 bases, leaving 18 bases between the germline ends. Germline V gives CDR1 MDHEN, CDR2 SYDVKM. This CDR3 spans 17 amino acids. The CDR3 here is CASSPLRGGVYNSPLHF. The CDR3, as DNA: TGTGCCAGCAGTCCCCTTAGGGGGGGGGTTTATAATTCACCCCTCCACTTT.

The J gene is TRBJ1-1, the V gene TRBV7-2; 9 bases map to TRBD1. Germline trimming cut 4 bases from V and 1 base from J; bases unmatched to any gene: 7. The germline V gene encodes CDR1 SGHTA and CDR2 FQGNSA. CDR3 length: 16 residues. The CDR3 sequence is CASSSRGGQGNTEAFF. Here the CDR3 DNA reads TGTGCCAGCAGCTCGCGGGGGGGACAGGGGAACACTGAAGCTTTCTTT. Full variable domain (rest looked up from reference TRBV7-2 and TRBJ1-1): GAGVSQSPSNKVTEKGKDVELRCDPISGHTALYWYRQSLGQGLEFLIYFQGNSAPDKSGLPSDRFSAERTGGSVSTLTIQRTQQEDSAVYLCASSSRGGQGNTEAFFGQGTRLTVV.

The gene calls are TRBV7-6 and TRBJ2-3, with D perhaps matching TRBD2 (6 bases). Trimming shortened V by 0 bases and J by 4 bases, and 14 bases separated the two germline ends. Per germline, CDR1 SGHVS and CDR2 FNYEAQ. The CDR3 has 16 residues. The chain's CDR3 is CASSLAYLASPDTQYF. DNA for the CDR3: TGTGCCAGCAGCTTAGCGTACCTAGCGAGTCCAGATACGCAGTATTTT.

The chain links TRBV4-3 to TRBJ2-4, with 7 positions matching TRBD2. CDR3 length: 18 residues. Germline values: CDR1 LGHNA, CDR2 YSLEER. V trimming: 0 bases; J trimming: 6 bases; junction bases outside the gene matches: 14. CDR3 protein: CASSQDMGFAGRGNIQYF. DNA of the CDR3: TGCGCCAGCAGCCAAGATATGGGCTTCGCAGGGAGGGGAAACATTCAGTACTTC.